The clone carrying this TCR beta chain turned up a few times. Its cognate antigen is unknown. Germline values: CDR1 GTSNPN, CDR2 SVGIG (reference sequence). The germline V and J ends were trimmed by 8 bases and 4 bases, with 17 bases remaining between them. This CDR3 is built from 14 residues. The data belong to a study of T cells in Graves' hyperthyroidism and ophthalmopathy. Study results and caveats: Patients with ophthalmopathy were separated from those with stable hyperthyroidism by a 13 V-J model. Blood also carried most thyroid clonotypes expanded above 0.001.

Stable Graves' hyperthyroidism meant no ophthalmopathy progression within 18 months. Exclusion of patients followed from uncontrolled infection, other autoimmune disease, pregnancy or lactation. The TCR beta CDR3 regions underwent amplification using RNA transcripts as the source. TCR CDR3 regions were first amplified by RT-PCR with HTBI primers. TCRdb fed the multiplex PCR reads into MiXCR, producing one record per CDR3 protein. The data hold over 500,000 distinct CDR3 sequences, with around 15% observed a single time. The chain has TRBV30 and TRBJ2-2; no definite D call. This clonotype was sampled from a middle-aged woman with Graves' hyperthyroidism. The sample taken for sequencing was blood. As DNA, the CDR3 is TGTGCCCGGAACGCCGACTGGCCCACCGGGGAGCTGTTTTTT. Encoded protein: CARNADWPTGELFF.